These 18 T cell receptor beta chains were sequenced from one sample in a study of blood T cell repertoires in COVID-19. Sequenced by immunoSEQ multiplex PCR; TCRdb stores in-frame clones only, minus some. The table records more than 150,000 clones, around 80% of them present only once. The sequenced sample was peripheral blood. The receptors were gathered from a man in his fifties or sixties with acute or convalescent COVID-19.

The V call is TRBV28, the J call TRBJ1-2; TRBD1 might be the D (5 bases). Germline lookup yields CDR1 MDHEN and CDR2 SYDVKM. Trimming took off 7 bases at V and 4 bases at J, with 13 bases between the two ends. The CDR3 sequence is 13 residues long. The CDR3: CASKGDSFYGYTF. CDR3 nucleotides: TGTGCCAGCAAAGGTGACAGCTTCTATGGCTACACCTTC.

The rearrangement uses TRBV19 and TRBJ1-2; D unclear. The CDR3 is 16 residues long. Germline lookup yields CDR1 LNHDA and CDR2 SQIVND (reference sequence). The germline V and J ends were trimmed by 4 bases and 4 bases, with 19 bases remaining between them. Written as DNA, the CDR3 is TGTGCCAGTAGTAGGCCCGGAGCGACGGCGTCCTATGGCTACACCTTC. Its protein product is CASSRPGATASYGYTF.

CDR3 sequence: CASSRDRGAEQFF. The CDR3 bases are TGTGCCAGCTCACGAGACAGGGGCGCTGAGCAGTTCTTC. The chain couples TRBV18 to TRBJ2-1; 8 nucleotides match TRBD1. With V trimmed by 4 bases and J by 9 bases, 5 bases remained unmatched. CDR3 length: 13 amino acids. CDR1 and CDR2 from the germline V gene are KGHSH and LQKENI.

The chain combines TRBV5-1 with TRBJ1-2; no clear D gene. Germline loops: CDR1 SGHRS, CDR2 YFSETQ. Trimming took 4 bases from V and 6 from J, leaving 7 bases between them. The CDR3 is 11 amino acids. CDR3 DNA: TGCGCCAGCAGCGCCCGGGATGGCTACACCTTC. It translates to CASSARDGYTF.

This clone has only one observation. This sequence joins TRBV6-6 and TRBJ1-6; tentative D call: TRBD1 (6 bases). Trimming removed 8 bases from V and 5 bases from J, with 16 bases in between. The CDR3 loop spans 15 amino acids. Per germline, CDR1 MNHNY and CDR2 SVGAGI (reference sequence). The CDR3 is CASQTGTTDNSPLHF. Here the CDR3 DNA reads TGTGCCAGCCAGACCGGGACAACCGATAATTCACCCCTCCACTTT.

The sample holds a few counts of this clone. DNA of the CDR3: TGTGCCACCAGTGATGCCCAGGGGGGTCAAGAGACCCAGTACTTC. It is translated as CATSDAQGGQETQYF. The V gene is TRBV24-1, the J gene TRBJ2-5; perhaps TRBD1 as D (7 bases). The CDR3 spans 15 residues. Germline CDR1 and CDR2: KGHDR and SFDVKD. The germline V and J ends were trimmed by 3 bases and 2 bases, with 12 bases remaining between them.

The chain joins TRBV19 to TRBJ2-1, with TRBD1 matching over 7 bases. The trim removed 2 bases at V and 5 bases at J, leaving 3 bases unmatched. Germline CDR1 is LNHDA and CDR2 is SQIVND (reference sequence). The CDR3 consists of 14 residues. CDR3 sequence (DNA): TGTGCCAGTAGTATAAAGGACAGGAACAATGAGCAGTTCTTC. Translation: CASSIKDRNNEQFF.

The rearrangement links TRBV27 to TRBJ1-6; 8 bases are shared with TRBD1. Trimming cost V 3 bases and J 9 bases; bases outside gene matches: 7. CDR1 MNHEY and CDR2 SMNVEV come from the germline V gene (reference sequence). CDR3 size: 15 residues. The CDR3 sequence: CASSFLDRGFSPLHF. The CDR3 DNA is TGTGCCAGCAGTTTCCTCGACAGGGGATTTTCACCCCTCCACTTT.

CDR3 nucleotide sequence: TGTGCCAGCAGGGAAACCGGACAGGGGAATCAGCCCCAGCATTTT. Its protein product is CASRETGQGNQPQHF. The chain is built from TRBV2 and TRBJ1-5; 9 nucleotides agree with TRBD1. Germline V gene lookup returns CDR1 SNHLY and CDR2 FYNNEI. V dropped 6 bases and J dropped 4; count of bases not matched to a gene: 7. The CDR3 contains 15 residues.

The rearrangement joins TRBV6-6 to TRBJ1-2; 12 bases fit TRBD1. The CDR3 has 16 amino acids. Germline V gives CDR1 MNHNY, CDR2 SVGAGI (reference sequence). V shed 6 bases, J shed 4 bases, and the junction held 9 bases outside the gene matches. Here the CDR3 reads CASRLGTGGGSYGYTF. Here the CDR3 DNA reads TGTGCCAGCAGACTAGGGACAGGGGGCGGGAGCTATGGCTACACCTTC.

The chain carries TRBV20-1 and TRBJ2-3; D perhaps matches TRBD2 (5 bases). Germline CDR1 reads DFQATT; CDR2 reads SNEGSKA (reference sequence). CDR3 length equals 15 residues. V was shortened by 3 bases and J by 4 bases, with 17 bases between the two germline ends. CDR3 nucleotide sequence: TGCAGTGCTAGTCTCCGAACCTCTAGCCCAGATACGCAGTATTTT. Protein sequence: CSASLRTSSPDTQYF.

The rearrangement joins TRBV7-2 to TRBJ1-3; 7 nucleotides line up with TRBD1. The V and J ends lost 5 bases and 3 bases, in that order; junction bases with no gene match: 7. Looked up from germline, CDR1 is SGHTA and CDR2 is FQGNSA. The CDR3 spans 15 residues. CDR3 region: CASSPRGLVGNTIYF. The CDR3 region has the DNA TGTGCCAGCAGCCCCAGGGGGTTGGTTGGAAACACCATATATTTT.

CDR3: CASSQGGNTEAFF. CDR3 DNA sequence: TGTGCCAGCAGTCAGGGGGGAAACACTGAAGCTTTCTTT. This sequence joins TRBV25-1 and TRBJ1-1, with 7 nucleotides matching TRBD1. The CDR3 loop spans 13 amino acids. Per the germline V gene, CDR1 is MGHDK and CDR2 is SYGVNS. Trimming cost V 5 bases and J 2 bases; bases outside gene matches: 2.

V gene TRBV7-2 combines with J gene TRBJ2-3; D is undetermined. The germline V gene encodes CDR1 SGHTA and CDR2 FQGNSA. The CDR3 consists of 15 residues. Trimming removed 5 bases at V and 2 bases at J, with 14 bases between. The CDR3 reads CASSVDWNPTDTQYF. As DNA, the CDR3 is TGTGCCAGCAGCGTTGACTGGAACCCCACAGATACGCAGTATTTT.

The rearrangement links TRBV6-2 or TRBV6-3 to TRBJ1-5; 7 positions match TRBD1. The CDR3 sequence is 13 residues long. Germline loops: CDR1 MNHEY, CDR2 SVGEGT. J lost 5 bases, V lost 5 bases, and 3 bases had no gene match. CDR3 sequence: CASSPQGYQPQHF. The CDR3 region has the DNA TGTGCCAGCAGTCCACAGGGGTATCAGCCCCAGCATTTT.

This chain links TRBV2 with TRBJ2-2, with 7 positions matching TRBD2. The CDR3 extends over 14 amino acids. J was trimmed by 6 bases and V by 6 bases; bases with no gene match: 7. The germline V gene has CDR1 SNHLY and CDR2 FYNNEI. CDR3 sequence reads: CASRPGLVSGELFF. The CDR3 DNA sequence: TGTGCCAGCAGGCCCGGACTAGTTTCCGGGGAGCTGTTTTTT. Looking up the rest from reference TRBV2 and TRBJ2-2 gives the full variable domain: EPEVTQTPSHQVTQMGQEVILRCVPISNHLYFYWYRQILGQKVEFLVSFYNNEISEKSEIFDDQFSVERPDGSNFTLKIRSTKLEDSAMYFCASRPGLVSGELFFGEGSRLTVL.

The rearrangement uses TRBV28 and TRBJ2-1, with TRBD2 matching over 7 bases. Germline loops: CDR1 MDHEN, CDR2 SYDVKM. The CDR3 runs 16 residues. The J segment lost 10 bases and the V segment lost 4 bases, leaving 16 bases of the junction unmatched. The CDR3: CASSSSGRRVGGEQFF. CDR3 bases: TGTGCCAGCAGTTCCTCAGGACGCAGGGTGGGAGGGGAGCAGTTCTTC.

The gene calls are TRBV6-2 or TRBV6-3 and TRBJ2-7; 11 bases agree with TRBD2. The junction had 3 bases not matched to a gene; V was cut back by 5 bases and J by 3 bases. The CDR3 is 14 residues long. Germline-derived CDR1 and CDR2 are MNHEY and SVGEGT. The CDR3 nucleotides read TGTGCCAGCAGTACTAGCGGGAGAAACTACGAGCAGTACTTC. Its translation is CASSTSGRNYEQYF.